The clone carrying this T cell receptor (beta chain) has just a few counts. Its antigen is undetermined. The data are from a study of a mutant IDH1 vaccine in newly diagnosed glioma. In the study overall: Once 4-6 weeks had passed after radiotherapy alone, vaccination started, or it started with temozolomide cycles.

Trimming at V came to 5 bases and at J to 3 bases, leaving 9 bases not matched to a gene. CDR1 and CDR2 (germline): SGHRS, YFSETQ. This CDR3 spans 15 amino acids. As for time point: week 47, end of study. Topical imiquimod accompanied each vaccine dose, which consisted of 300 ug of mutant IDH1 20-mer peptide. Eight vaccinations went to patients in weeks 1, 3, 5, 7, 11, 15, 19, 23. Assay: immunoSEQ multiplex PCR; the TCRdb copy retains only in-frame clones and omits some. This sample has roughly 46,000 clones, with roughly 80% found just once. The V and J genes are TRBV5-1 and TRBJ1-1; TRBD1 aligns across 8 bases. The origin of this receptor is a woman in her thirties with glioma. Some clones in this sample may be carry-over from other donors' samples. The sample consisted of PBMCs, taken from a glioma patient whose treatment included an IDH1 peptide vaccine. In DNA form, the CDR3 reads TGCGCCAGCAGTCGACAGCCGGGACAGGACACTGAAGCTTTCTTT. Translating gives CASSRQPGQDTEAFF.